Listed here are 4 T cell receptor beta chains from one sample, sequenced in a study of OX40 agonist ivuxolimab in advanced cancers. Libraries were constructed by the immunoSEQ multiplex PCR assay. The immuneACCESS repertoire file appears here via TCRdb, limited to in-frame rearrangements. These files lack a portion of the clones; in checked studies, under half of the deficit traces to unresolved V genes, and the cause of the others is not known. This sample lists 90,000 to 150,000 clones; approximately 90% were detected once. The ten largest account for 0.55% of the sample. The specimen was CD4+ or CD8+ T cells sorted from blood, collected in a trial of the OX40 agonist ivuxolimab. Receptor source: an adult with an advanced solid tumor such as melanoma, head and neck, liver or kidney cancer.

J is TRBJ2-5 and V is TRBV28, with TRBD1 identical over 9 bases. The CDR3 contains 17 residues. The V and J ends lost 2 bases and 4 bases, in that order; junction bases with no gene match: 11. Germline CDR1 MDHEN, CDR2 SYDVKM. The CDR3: CASSLPRGRGQGETQYF. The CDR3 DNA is TGTGCCAGCAGTTTACCCCGGGGCAGGGGACAGGGAGAGACCCAGTACTTC.

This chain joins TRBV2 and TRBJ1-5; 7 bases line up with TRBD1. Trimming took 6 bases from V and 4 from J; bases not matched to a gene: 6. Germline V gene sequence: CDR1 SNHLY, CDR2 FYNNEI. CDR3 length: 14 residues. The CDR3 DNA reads TGTGCCAGCAGAGAGCAGACAGGGAATCAGCCCCAGCATTTT. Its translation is CASREQTGNQPQHF. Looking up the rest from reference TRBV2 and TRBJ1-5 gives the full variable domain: EPEVTQTPSHQVTQMGQEVILRCVPISNHLYFYWYRQILGQKVEFLVSFYNNEISEKSEIFDDQFSVERPDGSNFTLKIRSTKLEDSAMYFCASREQTGNQPQHFGDGTRLSIL.

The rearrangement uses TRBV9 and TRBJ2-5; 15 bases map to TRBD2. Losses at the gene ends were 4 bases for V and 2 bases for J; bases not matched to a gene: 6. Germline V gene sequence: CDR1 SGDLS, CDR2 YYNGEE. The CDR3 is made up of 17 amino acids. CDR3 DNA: TGTGCCAGCAGCCCGGGACTAGCGGGGGGCGGGCAAGAGACCCAGTACTTC. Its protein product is CASSPGLAGGGQETQYF.

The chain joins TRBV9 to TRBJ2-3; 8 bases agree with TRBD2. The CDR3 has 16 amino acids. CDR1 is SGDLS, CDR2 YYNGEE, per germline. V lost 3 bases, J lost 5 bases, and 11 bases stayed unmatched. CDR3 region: CASSDLSGGPKDTQYF. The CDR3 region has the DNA TGTGCCAGCAGCGATTTATCGGGGGGGCCAAAAGATACGCAGTATTTT.